The 13 T cell receptor beta chains in this list originate from one sample, sequenced in a study of T cells in localized non-small cell lung cancer (dated by TCRdb to 2020 to 2021). The protocol used for the library was the immunoSEQ multiplex PCR assay. Imported from immuneACCESS, the table was reduced by TCRdb to in-frame sequences with V and J called. These copies leave out some clones; in studies compared against another copy, an unresolved V gene accounts for under half, and the cause of the remainder is not known. The sample table records 90,000 to 95,000 clones; roughly 87% of these occur just once. The top ten constitute about 15% of the sample. Sequencing was performed on peripheral blood, taken before any cancer treatment. All receptors derive from a man aged 40 to 75 with stage I squamous cell lung carcinoma.

The CDR3 coding sequence is TGTGCCAGCAGTTTAATGGGCAGTCGAGCTTCTGGGGCCAACGTCCTGACTTTC. Translation: CASSLMGSRASGANVLTF. This chain joins TRBV28 and TRBJ2-6; the D is unclear. The germline V gene has CDR1 MDHEN and CDR2 SYDVKM. V lost 2 bases to trimming and J lost 1 base, with 15 bases between them. The CDR3 extends over 18 amino acids.

The chain carries TRBV19 and TRBJ2-3; possible D gene TRBD1, 5 bases. Germline V lookup: CDR1 LNHDA, CDR2 SQIVND (reference sequence). V was clipped by 6 bases and J by 6 bases, with 19 bases between them. The CDR3 is 15 amino acids. The CDR3 reads CASSFLSGRADTQYF. In nucleotides, the CDR3 is TGTGCCAGTAGCTTTCTCTCGGGCAGGGCCGATACGCAGTATTTT.

The chain joins TRBV10-1 to TRBJ2-3, with a tentative D call TRBD2 (6 bases). Germline V gene sequence: CDR1 WNHNN, CDR2 SYGVQD (reference sequence). The CDR3 is 15 residues long. Trimming removed 8 bases at V and 0 bases at J, with 15 bases between. The CDR3 bases are TGCGCCAGCCCCCACTCGGGGGTCAGCACAGATACGCAGTATTTT. This sequence encodes CASPHSGVSTDTQYF.

This chain uses TRBV5-1 with TRBJ1-5; 7 bases agree with TRBD1. Germline V gene sequence: CDR1 SGHRS, CDR2 YFSETQ. The length of the CDR3 is 14 residues. With 8 bases clipped from V and 4 bases from J, the junction kept 9 bases outside the gene matches. CDR3 in DNA: TGCGCCAGTTCCCCGGGACAGAATAATCAGCCCCAGCATTTT. It encodes CASSPGQNNQPQHF.

This chain connects TRBV9 to TRBJ1-1; D may be TRBD1 (5 bases). V gave up 4 bases and J gave up 0 bases, with 13 bases separating them. The germline V gene has CDR1 SGDLS and CDR2 YYNGEE. The CDR3 is 15 amino acids. The CDR3 nucleotides read TGTGCCAGCAGCCCCCGGGGGTCCATGAACACTGAAGCTTTCTTT. It codes for CASSPRGSMNTEAFF.

The chain combines TRBV5-1 with TRBJ2-3; D remains ambiguous. V shed 6 bases and J shed 2 bases, with 16 bases lying between them. The CDR3 contains 15 residues. Germline-derived CDR1 and CDR2 are SGHRS and YFSETQ. The CDR3 DNA sequence: TGCGCCAGCAAGGCGCGAACAGAGTTCACAGATACGCAGTATTTT. Its protein product is CASKARTEFTDTQYF. Full variable domain (outside the CDR3, taken from reference TRBV5-1 and TRBJ2-3): KAGVTQTPRYLIKTRGQQVTLSCSPISGHRSVSWYQQTPGQGLQFLFEYFSETQRNKGNFPGRFSGRQFSNSRSEMNVSTLELGDSALYLCASKARTEFTDTQYFGPGTRLTVL.

V and J are TRBV28 and TRBJ2-7; 10 bases map to TRBD1. The CDR3 sequence is 16 residues long. V shed 3 bases, J shed 5 bases, and the junction held 10 bases outside the gene matches. CDR1 MDHEN and CDR2 SYDVKM come from the germline V gene. CDR3 amino acids: CASSFRGQGIFDEQYF. CDR3 in DNA: TGTGCCAGCAGTTTTCGGGGACAGGGGATTTTCGACGAGCAGTACTTC.

The chain carries TRBV12-1 and TRBJ2-2; the listed D gene, TRBD1, was not tested against the DNA. TRBV12-1 is a listed pseudogene. There are 16 residues in the CDR3. The CDR3 loop reads CASSSRDSRNTGELFF. The CDR3 nucleotides are TGTGCCAGCAGCTCAAGGGACAGCCGGAACACCGGGGAGCTGTTTTTT.

This clone is a singleton in its sample. J is TRBJ2-1 and V is TRBV7-9; TRBD2 matches 11 bases. The CDR3 length is 18 residues. Trimming took 7 bases from V and 8 from J; bases not matched to a gene: 19. Germline CDR1 reads SEHNR; CDR2 reads FQNEAQ (reference sequence). The DNA of the CDR3 is TGTGCCAGCACCTTCCGACTAGCGGGGCCTCTTGGGGGAGATGAGCAGTTCTTC. Its protein product is CASTFRLAGPLGGDEQFF.

The chain has TRBV6-6 and TRBJ2-7, with 7 bases identical to TRBD2. J gave up 4 bases and V 8 bases, and 5 bases lay outside the gene matches. Germline V CDR1 and CDR2: MNHNY, SVGAGI (reference sequence). This CDR3 comprises 12 residues. The CDR3 DNA sequence: TGTGCCAGCGCCCGGACTAGTTACGAGCAGTACTTC. This sequence encodes CASARTSYEQYF.

V usage is TRBV11-2 and J usage is TRBJ1-3; D is possibly TRBD1 (6 bases). Trimming left V 3 bases short and J 2 bases short, with 11 bases between. This CDR3 comprises 15 residues. From germline, CDR1 is SGHAT and CDR2 FQNNGV. The CDR3 loop is CASSLQGSPGNTIYF. DNA for the CDR3: TGTGCCAGCAGCTTGCAGGGGTCTCCTGGAAACACCATATATTTT.

This chain uses TRBV4-1 with TRBJ2-2, with D possibly matching TRBD1 (5 bases). The V end lost 0 bases, the J end lost 0 bases, and 11 bases lay between the germline ends. The V gene's germline CDR1 is MGHRA and CDR2 YSYEKL. The CDR3 loop spans 17 amino acids. The CDR3 DNA reads as TGCGCCAGCAGCCAAGAAAGGGGTGGATCGAACACCGGGGAGCTGTTTTTT. Its protein is CASSQERGGSNTGELFF.

The chain employs TRBV28 and TRBJ1-6; D is possibly TRBD1 (5 bases). The CDR3 spans 15 residues. V shed 5 bases and J shed 8 bases, with 16 bases lying between them. Germline CDR1 MDHEN, CDR2 SYDVKM. Written as DNA, the CDR3 is TGTGCCAGCAGTCCCCGGGGGACGGGGCATTCACCCCTCCACTTT. Protein: CASSPRGTGHSPLHF.